One sample yielded the 13 T cell receptor beta chains listed below, sequenced in a study of blood T cells in healthy people across ages. A second about 6 to 12 cycle PCR used barcoded and J-beta primers. A single record per CDR3 protein comes from TCRdb applying MiXCR to the 5' RACE reads. The table lists fewer than 2,000,000 distinct CDR3 sequences, roughly two fifths of them singletons. Sample: blood. These receptors all stem from a human donor in good health.

The CDR3 DNA reads TGTGCCAGCAGCCAAGAGTCGATCGTCTATGGCTACACCTTC. Protein product: CASSQESIVYGYTF. The rearrangement joins TRBV3-1 to TRBJ1-2; D is unresolved. The germline V and J ends were trimmed by 0 bases and 4 bases, with 9 bases remaining between them. This CDR3 comprises 14 residues. Germline V lookup: CDR1 LGHDT, CDR2 YNNKEL (reference sequence).

The genes are TRBV14 and TRBJ2-5, with 7 bases fitting TRBD2. The CDR3 spans 13 residues. V gave up 1 base and J gave up 10 bases; unmatched junction bases: 6. Germline V gene sequence: CDR1 SGHDN, CDR2 FVKESK. The CDR3 spells CASSQVGGDNQYF. CDR3 nucleotide sequence: TGTGCCAGCAGCCAAGTGGGAGGGGATAACCAGTACTTC.

The chain has TRBV7-2 and TRBJ2-5, with D unresolved. Germline CDR1 reads SGHTA; CDR2 reads FQGNSA. Trimming pared 4 bases from V and 5 bases from J, leaving 11 bases between. This CDR3 contains 13 residues. In nucleotides, the CDR3 is TGTGCCAGCAGCTCTGAACTGACGGAGACCCAGTACTTC. This gives the protein CASSSELTETQYF.

This clonotype was counted between two and nine times. V usage is TRBV29-1 and J usage is TRBJ2-7; no reliable D call. The CDR3 runs to 14 residues. The germline V gene has CDR1 SQVTM and CDR2 ANQGSEA. CDR3 sequence (DNA): TGCAGTGCCCAACGTGGGGTGGTTGCCTACGAGCAGTACTTC. It is translated as CSAQRGVVAYEQYF.

J is TRBJ2-2 and V is TRBV5-1; 9 bases match TRBD2. J was trimmed by 0 bases and V by 1 base; bases with no gene match: 4. Germline V CDR1 and CDR2: SGHRS, YFSETQ. The CDR3 runs to 17 residues. In nucleotides, the CDR3 is TGCGCCAGCAGCTTGCGGCCTAGCGGGACGAACACCGGGGAGCTGTTTTTT. This translates into CASSLRPSGTNTGELFF.

V is TRBV7-2 and J is TRBJ2-6; no clear D gene. CDR3 length equals 18 residues. Germline V CDR1 and CDR2: SGHTA, FQGNSA. Trimming left V 0 bases short and J 0 bases short, with 12 bases between. The DNA for the CDR3 is TGTGCCAGCAGCTTAGCTGGCAGCCAGAGCTCTGGGGCCAACGTCCTGACTTTC. Amino acids: CASSLAGSQSSGANVLTF.

The genes are TRBV6-5 and TRBJ2-3; D is ambiguous. The CDR3 has 16 residues. The germline gives CDR1 MNHEY, CDR2 SVGAGI. Trimming left V 2 bases short and J 3 bases short, with 15 bases between. CDR3 residues: CASSYREIEVTDTQYF. DNA of the CDR3: TGTGCCAGCAGTTACCGAGAGATAGAAGTTACAGATACGCAGTATTTT.

The rearrangement links TRBV20-1 to TRBJ1-2; unclear D gene. V was trimmed by 5 bases and J by 2 bases, leaving 9 bases between them. The CDR3 is 12 residues long. The germline CDR1 and CDR2 sequences are DFQATT and SNEGSKA (reference sequence). The CDR3 DNA sequence: TGCAGTGCTCCTCTGGGAAACTATGGCTACACCTTC. As protein: CSAPLGNYGYTF.

This chain connects TRBV12-3 or TRBV12-4 to TRBJ2-7, with no clear D. This CDR3 comprises 14 residues. V was clipped by 6 bases and J by 0 bases, with 12 bases between them. This CDR3 is CASSPMASSYEQYF. For the CDR3, the DNA is TGTGCCAGCAGCCCCATGGCGAGCTCCTACGAGCAGTACTTC.

The chain recombines TRBV7-2 with TRBJ1-1; no reliable D call. In germline, CDR1 is SGHTA, CDR2 FQGNSA. The CDR3 runs 15 residues. Trimming removed 2 bases from V and 0 bases from J, with 10 bases in between. The chain's CDR3 is CASSLTRNLNTEAFF. The CDR3 region has the DNA TGTGCCAGCAGCTTAACAAGGAACCTGAACACTGAAGCTTTCTTT.

The chain has TRBV4-3 and TRBJ2-7, with TRBD1 matching 9 bases. From germline, CDR1 is LGHNA and CDR2 YSLEER. The trim removed 2 bases at V and 2 bases at J, leaving 10 bases unmatched. CDR3 length equals 17 residues. This chain's CDR3 is CASSQLASGTGTYEQYF. The CDR3 nucleotides read TGCGCCAGCAGCCAACTCGCATCCGGGACAGGGACCTACGAGCAGTACTTC.

This chain joins TRBV27 and TRBJ1-2; no clear D. Germline CDR1 and CDR2: MNHEY and SMNVEV (reference sequence). This CDR3 contains 15 residues. V gave up 3 bases and J gave up 2 bases, with 13 bases separating them. CDR3 amino acids: CASSFTFNRNYGYTF. The CDR3 nucleotides read TGTGCCAGCAGTTTTACTTTCAACAGAAACTATGGCTACACCTTC.

The rearrangement links TRBV7-2 to TRBJ2-3; the D call may be TRBD1 or TRBD2 (6 bases each). The CDR3 covers 15 residues. Germline CDR1 is SGHTA and CDR2 is FQGNSA. V was clipped by 3 bases and J by 4 bases, with 14 bases between them. The CDR3 reads CASSFEGGVADTQYF. CDR3 in DNA: TGTGCCAGCAGCTTTGAGGGGGGTGTCGCAGATACGCAGTATTTT. Filled out from reference TRBV7-2 and TRBJ2-3, the complete variable domain reads GAGVSQSPSNKVTEKGKDVELRCDPISGHTALYWYRQSLGQGLEFLIYFQGNSAPDKSGLPSDRFSAERTGGSVSTLTIQRTQQEDSAVYLCASSFEGGVADTQYFGPGTRLTVL.